Following are 10 T cell receptor beta chains from one sample sequenced in a study of blood T cell repertoires in COVID-19. Generated by immunoSEQ multiplex PCR, the TCRdb table keeps only in-frame clones and is missing some. This sample carries about 150,000 clones, 85% to 90% of them seen once, and the ten largest clones take just over 2.5%. Source material: peripheral blood. These receptors were obtained from a woman of 80 years or more with COVID-19, enrolled during active disease.

The V call is TRBV27, the J call TRBJ1-6, with TRBD1 as a possible D gene (5 bases). The CDR3 has 17 amino acids. CDR1 MNHEY and CDR2 SMNVEV come from the germline V gene (reference sequence). Trimming stripped 6 bases from V and 0 bases from J, with 15 bases between. As DNA, the CDR3 is TGTGCCAGCAGCCGCGGGGTGGGGGTCTCCTATAATTCACCCCTCCACTTT. It is translated as CASSRGVGVSYNSPLHF.

In this sample, this clone turned up once. This chain uses TRBV4-3 with TRBJ2-3; 7 nucleotides line up with TRBD2. The CDR3 is 17 residues long. CDR1 LGHNA and CDR2 YSLEER come from the germline V gene. V was pared by 0 bases and J by 5 bases, with 11 bases of the junction left unmatched. The CDR3 region has the DNA TGCGCCAGCAGCCAAGACCCCACGGGGGGAGAGGTAGATACGCAGTATTTT. Amino acids: CASSQDPTGGEVDTQYF.

The chain couples TRBV9 to TRBJ1-2; a possible D gene is TRBD1 (5 bases). V was shortened by 3 bases and J by 4 bases, with 13 bases between the two germline ends. Germline V CDR1 and CDR2: SGDLS, YYNGEE. This CDR3 has 14 amino acids. The CDR3 reads CASSEGAGGYGYTF. The CDR3 DNA follows: TGTGCCAGCAGCGAGGGCGCGGGGGGCTATGGCTACACCTTC.

This sequence joins TRBV10-3 and TRBJ2-3; 12 positions match TRBD2. The CDR3 runs to 14 residues. Germline V CDR1 and CDR2: ENHRY, SYGVKD. V lost 8 bases to trimming and J lost 5 bases; unmatched junction nucleotides: 5. The CDR3 sequence is CAIRPGLAGDTQYF. The CDR3 DNA is TGTGCCATCCGACCGGGACTAGCGGGAGATACGCAGTATTTT.

The chain couples TRBV7-9 to TRBJ1-4; possibly TRBD1 for D (5 bases). This CDR3 is 15 amino acids long. The V end was cut by 5 bases, the J end by 8 bases, with 18 bases between. Germline CDR1 is SEHNR and CDR2 is FQNEAQ (reference sequence). The DNA of the CDR3 is TGTGCCAGCAGCCTATTCCTACAGTCAGGGGAAAAACTGTTTTTT. Its translation is CASSLFLQSGEKLFF.

CDR3 protein: CATGTGNTGELFF. The CDR3 DNA reads as TGTGCCACCGGGACAGGCAACACCGGGGAGCTGTTTTTT. This chain links TRBV19 with TRBJ2-2; 8 bases map to TRBD1. The germline V gene encodes CDR1 LNHDA and CDR2 SQIVND (reference sequence). The CDR3 covers 13 residues. The V gene end was trimmed by 10 bases and the J gene end by 2 bases; junction bases not matched to a gene: 3.

This sequence joins TRBV7-2 and TRBJ1-3; D unclear. This CDR3 comprises 16 residues. The germline gives CDR1 SGHTA, CDR2 FQGNSA. Trimming cost V 3 bases and J 0 bases, with 12 bases left between them. The CDR3 region is CASSFSGVSSGNTIYF. CDR3 nucleotides: TGTGCCAGCAGCTTCTCCGGTGTGAGCTCTGGAAACACCATATATTTT.

The table lists this clone with a count of one. The rearrangement links TRBV7-2 to TRBJ2-5; TRBD2 is a possible D gene (5 bases). This CDR3 region has 13 residues. Trimming removed 6 bases at V and 5 bases at J, with 13 bases between. Germline V CDR1 and CDR2: SGHTA, FQGNSA. This CDR3 is CASSRTSSETQYF. The CDR3 DNA reads TGTGCCAGCAGTCGCACTAGTTCTGAGACCCAGTACTTC.

The chain is built from TRBV7-3 and TRBJ2-2; 11 bases line up with TRBD2. Germline loops: CDR1 SGHTA, CDR2 FQGTGA. J lost 3 bases, V lost 3 bases, and 3 bases had no gene match. The CDR3 is 16 residues long. CDR3: CASSLGTSGDTGELFF. As DNA, the CDR3 is TGTGCCAGCAGCTTGGGGACTAGCGGTGACACCGGGGAGCTGTTTTTT.

The gene calls are TRBV2 and TRBJ2-2; 12 nucleotides match TRBD2. J lost 5 bases, V lost 6 bases, and 16 bases had no gene match. From germline, CDR1 is SNHLY and CDR2 FYNNEI. This CDR3 contains 19 residues. The CDR3 loop reads CASSYSETSGRGRTGELFF. In DNA form, the CDR3 reads TGTGCCAGCAGCTACTCCGAGACTAGCGGGAGAGGAAGGACCGGGGAGCTGTTTTTT.